This T cell receptor (beta chain) was captured in a study of shared clonotypes between healthy human individuals. Assay used: immunoSEQ multiplex PCR; TCRdb lists only in-frame clones, some missing. The table shows roughly 1.4 million clones, with about 98.5% occurring only once. Trimming stripped 7 bases from V and 4 bases from J, with 10 bases between. The CDR3 sequence is 13 residues long. CDR1 is MDHEN and CDR2 is SYDVKM in the germline V gene. This TCR was recovered from a man aged 25-45 years in good health. The sequencing sample was made of naive CD4+ T cells sorted from blood. Noted subset: CD45RA+ positively selected. The chain links TRBV28 to TRBJ2-2; no clear D. The CDR3 region is CASNYLLTGELFF. DNA of the CDR3: TGTGCCAGCAACTACTTACTCACCGGGGAGCTGTTTTTT.